This TCR beta chain was found in a study of T-cell reconstitution after alpha-beta-depleted transplantation in children. This clonotype has a count of ten or more. This CDR3 spans 15 amino acids. Germline V gives CDR1 LNHNV, CDR2 YYDKDF (reference sequence). After removal of 0 bases from V and 2 bases from J, the junction contained 3 bases not matched to a gene. Unique molecular identifiers were incorporated when the TCRbeta library was constructed. TCRdb re-called the PCR reads with MiXCR, one entry per CDR3 protein. This sample carries hundreds of thousands of distinct CDR3 sequences, 10% to 15% of them seen once, and the ten largest clones take roughly 0.84%.

The TCR comes from a girl aged 2-10 years with congenital amegakaryocytic thrombocytopenia, due to receive a stem cell transplant. The chain recombines TRBV15 with TRBJ2-5; 7 nucleotides line up with TRBD1. The sample here was PBMCs, taken before TCRalphabeta/CD19-depleted stem cell transplant. In DNA form, the CDR3 reads TGTGCCACCAGCAGAGATAGGGGACAGCAAGAGACCCAGTACTTC. Amino acid sequence: CATSRDRGQQETQYF.